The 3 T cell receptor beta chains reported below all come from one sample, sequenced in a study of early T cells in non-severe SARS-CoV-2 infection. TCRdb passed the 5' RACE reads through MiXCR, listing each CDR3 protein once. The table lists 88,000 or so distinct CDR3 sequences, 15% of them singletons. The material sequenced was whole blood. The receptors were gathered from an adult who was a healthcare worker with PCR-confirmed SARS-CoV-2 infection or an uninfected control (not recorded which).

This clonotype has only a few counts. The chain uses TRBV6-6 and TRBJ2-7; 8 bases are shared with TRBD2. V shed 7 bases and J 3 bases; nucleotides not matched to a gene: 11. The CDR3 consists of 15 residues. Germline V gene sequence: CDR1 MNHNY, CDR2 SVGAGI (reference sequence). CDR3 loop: CASNDPAGVHYEQYF. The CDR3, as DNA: TGTGCCAGCAACGACCCAGCGGGAGTCCACTACGAGCAGTACTTC.

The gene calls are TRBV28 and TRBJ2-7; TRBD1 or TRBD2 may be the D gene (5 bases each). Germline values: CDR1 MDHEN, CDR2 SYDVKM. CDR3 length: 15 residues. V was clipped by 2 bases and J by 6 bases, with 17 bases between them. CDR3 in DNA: TGTGCCAGCAGTTTAGGGGGAGAAGGCATCTCCGAGCAGTACTTC. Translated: CASSLGGEGISEQYF. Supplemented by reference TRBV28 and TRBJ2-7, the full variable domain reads DVKVTQSSRYLVKRTGEKVFLECVQDMDHENMFWYRQDPGLGLRLIYFSYDVKMKEKGDIPEGYSVSREKKERFSLILESASTNQTSMYLCASSLGGEGISEQYFGPGTRLTVT.

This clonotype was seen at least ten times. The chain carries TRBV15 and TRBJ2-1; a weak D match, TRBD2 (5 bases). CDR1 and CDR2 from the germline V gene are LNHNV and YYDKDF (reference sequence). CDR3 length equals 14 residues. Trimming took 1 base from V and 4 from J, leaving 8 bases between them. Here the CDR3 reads CATSRAGLYNEQFF. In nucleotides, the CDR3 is TGTGCCACCAGCAGAGCTGGACTTTACAATGAGCAGTTCTTC.